This is a list of T cell receptor beta chains from one sample in a study of monozygotic twins with inflammatory bowel disease. TCRdb re-called the 5' RACE reads, yielding one record per CDR3 amino acid sequence without DNA. The table gives around 450,000 distinct CDR3 sequences; the top ten clones make up 2% to 3% of it. Material for sequencing was blood. The receptors shown here come from a human donor with ulcerative colitis or Crohn's disease, or a healthy co-twin of an affected twin (not recorded which). CDR3s include the opening cysteine and the closing phenylalanine or tryptophan.

>TRBV3-1|TRBJ2-1
CASSPFRPGGKQFNEQFF
>TRBV30|TRBJ1-5
CAWTGQGDQPQHF
>TRBV5-6|TRBJ2-1
CASSLPQVPQPMGQFF
>TRBV7-2|TRBJ2-7
CASSLPAGTVPYEQYF
>TRBV5-1|TRBJ2-1
CASSHGLAGNEQFF
>TRBV29-1|TRBJ2-7
CSAIGFAYEQYF
>TRBV6-1|TRBJ2-1
CASSAAGLAGDIISDEQFF
>TRBV6-5|TRBJ2-2
CASSYGAGGDVGELFF
>TRBV4-1|TRBJ2-7
CASSQDFWTRTSYEQYF
>TRBV6-5|TRBJ1-1
CASSSQGAGNTEAFF
>TRBV27|TRBJ1-1
CASSLSVGGIGTEAFF
>TRBV7-2|TRBJ2-2
CASSYTGSYTGELFF
>TRBV9|TRBJ1-1
CASSVARNTEAFF
>TRBV6-2/TRBV6-3|TRBJ1-5
CASSYRIGTSNQPQHF
>TRBV20-1|TRBJ1-2
CSVQGGLLENYGYTF
>TRBV20-1|TRBJ2-7
CSALSGSSYEQYF
>TRBV25-1|TRBJ1-5
CASSPLGNQPQHF
>TRBV27|TRBJ2-7
CASSSTGDLYEQYF
>TRBV7-2|TRBJ2-3
CASSPGGRTDTQYF
>TRBV20-1|TRBJ1-5
CSAIRSNQPQHF
>TRBV9|TRBJ2-5
CASSHRVGVGETQYF
>TRBV27|TRBJ1-4
CASRRVAAEKLFF
>TRBV14|TRBJ2-3
CASSQMTSGRSTDTQYF
>TRBV28|TRBJ1-5
CASSLLSQPQHF
>TRBV7-2|TRBJ1-5
CASSLIQGGSNQPQHF
>TRBV9|TRBJ2-1
CASSPRGSGAYNEQFF
>TRBV5-1|TRBJ2-1
CASSPLGHEQFF
>TRBV7-6|TRBJ1-4
CASSLGGQVLEKLFF
>TRBV10-3|TRBJ2-1
CAISGLAGVGNEQFF
>TRBV11-2|TRBJ2-7
CASSLVAEQYF
>TRBV25-1|TRBJ1-1
CASSDPGTGVTEAFF
>TRBV10-3|TRBJ2-2
CAISEWDSPLSAGELFF
>TRBV7-2|TRBJ1-6
CASSLRRAGESPLHF
>TRBV24-1|TRBJ2-5
CATSDPGLAGQETQYF
>TRBV18|TRBJ2-7
CASTYTDEQYF
>TRBV12-3/TRBV12-4|TRBJ2-1
CASSLVDNEQFF
>TRBV5-1|TRBJ1-5
CASRLGQGDNQPQHF
>TRBV29-1|TRBJ2-4
CSVSPAQGLAKNIQYF
>TRBV28|TRBJ1-1
CATGGLTEAFF
>TRBV6-2/TRBV6-3|TRBJ2-7
CASSPPLAGGPEQYF
>TRBV5-6|TRBJ2-3
CASSLLPADTQYF
>TRBV4-1|TRBJ2-3
CASSQGGGSTDTQYF
>TRBV18|TRBJ2-1
CASSPDRSTGEQFF
>TRBV30|TRBJ2-1
CAWGGLAGRRNEQFF
>TRBV29-1|TRBJ2-6
CSVEANSGANVLTF
>TRBV25-1|TRBJ1-2
CASSEAGRADYGYTF
>TRBV28|TRBJ2-1
CASGEGRTYNEQFF
>TRBV28|TRBJ1-3
CASSLPGARNTIYF
>TRBV19|TRBJ2-7
CASSRTSGGYEQYF
>TRBV7-9|TRBJ1-4
CASSLAPGEKLFF
>TRBV20-1|TRBJ2-3
CSANRIAGTTDTQYF
>TRBV5-1|TRBJ2-1
CASSPEAASSYNEQFF
>TRBV6-5|TRBJ2-1
CASSTVLAGGYNEQFF